This T cell receptor beta chain was sequenced during a study of shared clonotypes between healthy human individuals. Germline V gene lookup returns CDR1 SGHRS and CDR2 YFSETQ. The CDR3 consists of 12 residues. Deletions cut 5 bases from V and 10 bases from J, with 13 bases between. The assay was run at deep level. Clones were sequenced by immunoSEQ multiplex PCR, and TCRdb holds only the in-frame ones, with some missing. The sample holds about 470,000 clones, about 85% seen once. About this clone itself: Antigen specificity is unknown.

Study-wide results and caveats: The small donor group covered limited genetic and exposure diversity. Clonotype sharing among donors likely depends on sequencing depth.

This receptor was identified in a woman aged 40 to 49 in good health. Some clones in this sample may be carry-over from other donors' samples. The material sequenced was PBMCs. The chain joins TRBV5-1 to TRBJ1-5; weak D call: TRBD1 (5 bases). CDR3 residues: CASRTATGPQHF. The CDR3 DNA follows: TGCGCCAGCAGGACAGCCACGGGACCCCAGCATTTT.